This T cell receptor beta chain was captured in a study of shared clonotypes between healthy human individuals. Libraries were prepared by immunoSEQ multiplex PCR; TCRdb keeps only in-frame clonotypes and omits some of them. The table lists about 1,900,000 clones, roughly 94% of them singletons. Positive CCR7 selection of CD45RO-negative cells yielded the naive CD8 cells, and terminally differentiated effector memory CD45RA+ cells were excluded. Sequencing was carried out using naive CD8+ T cells sorted from blood. The clonotype comes from a man in his late teens or twenties in good health.

The CDR3 DNA reads as TGTGCCAGCAGCTTAGGGAGGGGCCTCTACTACGAGCAGTACTTC. It encodes CASSLGRGLYYEQYF. The chain employs TRBV7-6 and TRBJ2-7, with a tentative D call TRBD2 (6 bases). V dropped 1 base and J dropped 3 bases, with 13 bases sitting between them. This CDR3 spans 15 amino acids. Germline assignment: CDR1 SGHVS and CDR2 FNYEAQ.